What follows is one TCR beta chain and its context. Its antigen is not known. The data were taken from a study of Graves' ophthalmopathy and Graves' hyperthyroidism. Study-wide context: Specimen type is peripheral blood, obtained at initial diagnosis before any treatment.

Study-wide points: Using 13 signatures, a model distinguished ophthalmopathy from stable hyperthyroidism, reaching roughly 90% sensitivity and over 65% specificity.

CDR3 length: 15 amino acids. V lost 5 bases, J lost 3 bases, and 16 bases lay in between. Germline loops: CDR1 SEHNR, CDR2 FQNEAQ (reference sequence). Amplification of the TCR beta CDR3 regions used RNA transcripts (as template). An initial RT-PCR round employing HTBI primers preceded a second-round multiplex PCR. TCRdb reanalysed the multiplex PCR reads using MiXCR and keeps one entry per CDR3 protein. The table includes hundreds of thousands of distinct CDR3 sequences, about two fifths detected once. With a duration under 3 months, ophthalmopathy in the donors showed moderate-to-severe activity, CAS ≥3 and NOSPECS ≥4. Thyroid ultrasound, orbital computed tomography, TRAb, serum thyroxine and clinical symptoms formed the basis of diagnosis.

The sequenced sample consisted of peripheral blood. This TCR derives from an adult man with Graves' ophthalmopathy. The chain carries TRBV7-9 and TRBJ1-1; the D gene is possibly TRBD1 (5 bases). The CDR3 DNA sequence: TGTGCCAGCAGCCCGCAGACAGAGGGAGACACTGAAGCTTTCTTT. It specifies CASSPQTEGDTEAFF.